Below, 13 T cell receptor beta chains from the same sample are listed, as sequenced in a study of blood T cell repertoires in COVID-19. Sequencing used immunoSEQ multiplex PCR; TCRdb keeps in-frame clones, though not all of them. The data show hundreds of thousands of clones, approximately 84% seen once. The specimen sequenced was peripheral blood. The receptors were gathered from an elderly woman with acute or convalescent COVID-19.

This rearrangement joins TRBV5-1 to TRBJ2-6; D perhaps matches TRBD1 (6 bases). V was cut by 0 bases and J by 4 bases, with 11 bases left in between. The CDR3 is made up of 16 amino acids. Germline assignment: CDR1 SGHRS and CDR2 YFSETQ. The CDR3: CASSLGTAAGANVLTF. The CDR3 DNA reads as TGCGCCAGCAGCTTGGGGACAGCAGCAGGGGCCAACGTCCTGACTTTC.

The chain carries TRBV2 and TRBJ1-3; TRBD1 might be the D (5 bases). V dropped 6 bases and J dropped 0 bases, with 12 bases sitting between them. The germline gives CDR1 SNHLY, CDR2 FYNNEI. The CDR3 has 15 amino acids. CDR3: CASRQQDISGNTIYF. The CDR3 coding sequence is TGTGCCAGCAGGCAACAGGACATCTCTGGAAACACCATATATTTT.

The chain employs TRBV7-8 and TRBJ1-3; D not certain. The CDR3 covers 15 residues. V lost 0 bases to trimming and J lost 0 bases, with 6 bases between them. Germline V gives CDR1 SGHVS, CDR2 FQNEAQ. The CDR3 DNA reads TGTGCCAGCAGCTTAGCGACACTCTCTGGAAACACCATATATTTT. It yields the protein CASSLATLSGNTIYF.

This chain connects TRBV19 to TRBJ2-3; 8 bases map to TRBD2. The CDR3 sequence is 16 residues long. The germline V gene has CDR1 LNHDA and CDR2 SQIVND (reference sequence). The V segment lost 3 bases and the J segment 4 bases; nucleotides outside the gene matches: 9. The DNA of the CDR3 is TGTGCCAGTAGTATCCTATCGGGGGGGCGTGCAGATACGCAGTATTTT. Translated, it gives CASSILSGGRADTQYF.

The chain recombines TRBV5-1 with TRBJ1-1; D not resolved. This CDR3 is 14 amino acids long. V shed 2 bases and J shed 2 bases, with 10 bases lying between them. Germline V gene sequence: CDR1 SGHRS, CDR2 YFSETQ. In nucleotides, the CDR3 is TGCGCCAGCAGCTTAGGAGCTGCTAACACTGAAGCTTTCTTT. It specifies CASSLGAANTEAFF.

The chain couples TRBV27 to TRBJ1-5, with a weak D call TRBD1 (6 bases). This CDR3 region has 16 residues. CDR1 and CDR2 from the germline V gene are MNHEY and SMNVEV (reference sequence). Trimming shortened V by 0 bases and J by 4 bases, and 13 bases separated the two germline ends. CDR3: CASSLSRDRINQPQHF. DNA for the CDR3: TGTGCCAGCAGTTTATCGAGAGACAGGATAAATCAGCCCCAGCATTTT.

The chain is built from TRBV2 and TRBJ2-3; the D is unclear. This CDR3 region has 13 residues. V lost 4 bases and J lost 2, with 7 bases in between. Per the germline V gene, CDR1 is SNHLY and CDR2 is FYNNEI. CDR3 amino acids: CASSGHLTDTQYF. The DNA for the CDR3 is TGTGCCAGCAGTGGGCACCTCACAGATACGCAGTATTTT.

The CDR3: CASSQKAGGETQYF. CDR3 in DNA: TGTGCCAGCAGCCAAAAGGCAGGGGGAGAGACCCAGTACTTC. The chain has TRBV7-2 and TRBJ2-5; 7 nucleotides agree with TRBD1. The CDR3 sequence is 14 residues long. V lost 5 bases to trimming and J lost 4 bases; unmatched junction nucleotides: 7. The germline gives CDR1 SGHTA, CDR2 FQGNSA.

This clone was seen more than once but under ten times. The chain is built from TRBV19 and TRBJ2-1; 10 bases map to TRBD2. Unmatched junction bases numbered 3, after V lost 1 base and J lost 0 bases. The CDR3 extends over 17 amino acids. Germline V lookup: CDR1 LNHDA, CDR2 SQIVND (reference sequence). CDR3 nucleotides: TGTGCCAGTAGTATAGGGGCTAGCGGGAGCTCCTACAATGAGCAGTTCTTC. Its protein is CASSIGASGSSYNEQFF.

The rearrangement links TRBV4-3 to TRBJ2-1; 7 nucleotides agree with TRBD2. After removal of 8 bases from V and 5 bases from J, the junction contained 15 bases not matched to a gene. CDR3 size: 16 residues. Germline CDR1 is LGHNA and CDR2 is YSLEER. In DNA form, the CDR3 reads TGCGCCAGCGGACACTGGAGGGCTAGCGGTCACAATGAGCAGTTCTTC. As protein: CASGHWRASGHNEQFF.

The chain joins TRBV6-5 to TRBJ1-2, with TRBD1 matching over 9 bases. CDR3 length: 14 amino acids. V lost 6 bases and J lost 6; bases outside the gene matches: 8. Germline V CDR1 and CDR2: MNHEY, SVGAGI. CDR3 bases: TGTGCCAGCAGCAACCGCGGGACAGGGCATGGCTACACCTTC. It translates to CASSNRGTGHGYTF.

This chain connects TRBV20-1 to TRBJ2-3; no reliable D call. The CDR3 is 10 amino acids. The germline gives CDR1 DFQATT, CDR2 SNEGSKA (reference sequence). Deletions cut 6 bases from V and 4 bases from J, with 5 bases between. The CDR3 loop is CSAASDTQYF. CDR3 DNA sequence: TGCAGTGCAGCTTCAGATACGCAGTATTTT.

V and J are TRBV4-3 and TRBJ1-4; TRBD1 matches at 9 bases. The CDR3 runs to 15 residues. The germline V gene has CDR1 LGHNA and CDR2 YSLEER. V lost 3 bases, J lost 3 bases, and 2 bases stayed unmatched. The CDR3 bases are TGCGCCAGCAGCCACTACAGGGGGCCTAATGAAAAACTGTTTTTT. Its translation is CASSHYRGPNEKLFF.